This T cell receptor beta chain is from a study of shared clonotypes between healthy human individuals. Study at large: The people who gave samples were a couple of women and a few men aged 18 to 49.

The protocol was immunoSEQ multiplex PCR, while the TCRdb copy is restricted to in-frame clones and leaves out a portion. Of about 450,000 clones listed, about 85% were seen once; the top ten hold 13%. Adults of Caucasian background living in Nashville, Tennessee made up all donors. CDR1 is LNHDA and CDR2 is SQIVND in the germline V gene (reference sequence). The CDR3 has 16 amino acids. V was clipped by 3 bases and J by 2 bases, with 17 bases between them. The chain couples TRBV19 to TRBJ2-7; TRBD2 might be the D (6 bases). The receptor's source is a middle-aged woman in good health. Some clones in this sample may be carry-over from other donors' samples. The sequenced sample consisted of PBMCs. CDR3 sequence reads: CASSMGLALIPYEQYF. The CDR3 DNA reads as TGTGCCAGTAGTATGGGTCTAGCGTTGATTCCCTACGAGCAGTACTTC.